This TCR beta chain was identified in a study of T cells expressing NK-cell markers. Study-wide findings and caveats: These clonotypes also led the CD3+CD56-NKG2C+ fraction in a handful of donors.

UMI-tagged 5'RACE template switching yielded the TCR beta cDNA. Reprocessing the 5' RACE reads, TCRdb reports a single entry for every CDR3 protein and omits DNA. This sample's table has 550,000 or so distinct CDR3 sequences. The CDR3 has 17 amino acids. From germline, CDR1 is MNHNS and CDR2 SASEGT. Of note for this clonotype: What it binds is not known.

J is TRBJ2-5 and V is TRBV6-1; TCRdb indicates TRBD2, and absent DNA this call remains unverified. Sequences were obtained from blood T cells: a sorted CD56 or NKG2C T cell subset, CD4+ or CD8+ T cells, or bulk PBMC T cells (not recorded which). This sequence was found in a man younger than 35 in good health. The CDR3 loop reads CASSRWTSGITVETQYF.